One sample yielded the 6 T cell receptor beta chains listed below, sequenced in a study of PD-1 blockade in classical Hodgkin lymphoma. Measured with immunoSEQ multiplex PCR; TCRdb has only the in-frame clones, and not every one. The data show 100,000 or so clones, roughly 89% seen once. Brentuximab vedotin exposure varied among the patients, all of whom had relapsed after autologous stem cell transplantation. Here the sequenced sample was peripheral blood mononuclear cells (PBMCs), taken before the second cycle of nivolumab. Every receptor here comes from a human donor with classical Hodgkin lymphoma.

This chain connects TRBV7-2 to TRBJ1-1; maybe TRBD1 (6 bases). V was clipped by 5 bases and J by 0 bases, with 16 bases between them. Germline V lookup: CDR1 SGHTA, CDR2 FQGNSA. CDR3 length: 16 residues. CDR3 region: CASSQDPGQMNTEAFF. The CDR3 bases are TGTGCCAGCAGCCAAGATCCGGGACAAATGAACACTGAAGCTTTCTTT.

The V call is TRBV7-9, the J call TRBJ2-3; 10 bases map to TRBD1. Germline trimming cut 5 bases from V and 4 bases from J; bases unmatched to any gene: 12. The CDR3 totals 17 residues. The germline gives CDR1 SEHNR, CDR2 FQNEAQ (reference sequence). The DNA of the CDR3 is TGTGCCAGCAGCAACAATCAAGTGGGGACAGGGGCAGATACGCAGTATTTT. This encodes CASSNNQVGTGADTQYF.

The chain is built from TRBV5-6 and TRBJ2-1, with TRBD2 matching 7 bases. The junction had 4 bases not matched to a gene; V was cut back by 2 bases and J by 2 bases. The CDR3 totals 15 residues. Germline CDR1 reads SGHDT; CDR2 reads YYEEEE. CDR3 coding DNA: TGTGCCAGCAGCTTAGCGGGGAGGACCTACAATGAGCAGTTCTTC. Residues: CASSLAGRTYNEQFF.

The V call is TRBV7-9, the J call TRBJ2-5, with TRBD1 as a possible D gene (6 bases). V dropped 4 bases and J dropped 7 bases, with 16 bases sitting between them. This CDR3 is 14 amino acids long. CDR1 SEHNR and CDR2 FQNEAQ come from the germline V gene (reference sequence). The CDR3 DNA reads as TGTGCCAGCAGCTCGACAGGAGGAGTCGGGACCCAGTACTTC. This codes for CASSSTGGVGTQYF.

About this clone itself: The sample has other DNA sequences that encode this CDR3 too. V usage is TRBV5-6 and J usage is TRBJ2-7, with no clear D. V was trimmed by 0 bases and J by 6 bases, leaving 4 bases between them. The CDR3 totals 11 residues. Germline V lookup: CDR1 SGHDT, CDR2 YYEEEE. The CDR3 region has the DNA TGTGCCAGCAGCTTGGGGGGCGAGCAGTACTTC. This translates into CASSLGGEQYF. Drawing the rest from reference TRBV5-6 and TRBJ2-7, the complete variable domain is DAGVTQSPTHLIKTRGQQVTLRCSPKSGHDTVSWYQQALGQGPQFIFQYYEEEERQRGNFPDRFSGHQFPNYSSELNVNALLLGDSALYLCASSLGGEQYFGPGTRLTVT.

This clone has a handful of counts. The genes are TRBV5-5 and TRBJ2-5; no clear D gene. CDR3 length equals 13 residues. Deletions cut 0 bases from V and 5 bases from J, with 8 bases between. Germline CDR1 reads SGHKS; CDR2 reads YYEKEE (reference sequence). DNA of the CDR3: TGTGCCAGCAGCTTGGGGCCTGGGGAGACCCAGTACTTC. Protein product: CASSLGPGETQYF.